The clone carrying this T cell receptor beta chain has a count of ten or more. No antigen is known for it. A library of TCRbeta sequences, prepared with unique molecular identifiers, was generated. Each CDR3 protein is one row after TCRdb ran MiXCR on the PCR reads. The sample comprises 90,000 to 130,000 distinct CDR3 sequences, over 9% of which are singletons, and less than 40% rests with the top ten. The data belong to a study of T-cell reconstitution after alpha-beta-depleted transplantation in children. Broader study findings: Approximately two months post-transplant, alpha-beta T cells reportedly originated from several hundred expanded graft clones.

The CDR3 loop spans 15 amino acids. The junction had 6 bases not matched to a gene; V was cut back by 1 base and J by 9 bases. Looked up from germline, CDR1 is SGHRS and CDR2 is YFSETQ. The sample was PBMCs, taken before TCRalphabeta/CD19-depleted stem cell transplant. This TCR was recovered from a boy between 2 and 10 years old with acute lymphoblastic leukemia, due to receive a stem cell transplant. The chain carries TRBV5-1 and TRBJ1-6; 8 bases fit TRBD1. The CDR3: CASSLNQGALSPLHF. The DNA of the CDR3 is TGCGCCAGCAGCTTGAACCAGGGGGCGCTTTCACCCCTCCACTTT.